The 23 T cell receptor beta chains presented below share a single source sample, sequenced in a study of T-cell memory formation after mild COVID-19. TCRdb recomputed calls from the 5' RACE reads with MiXCR, one row per CDR3 protein. The sample carries 150,000 to 200,000 distinct CDR3 sequences, 10% to 15% recorded once. Material for sequencing was PBMCs or a T cell subset sorted from them (not recorded which). The receptors were gathered from a man between 18 and 35 years old who had mild COVID-19 (a few samples of this study predate the infection). Cell type and time point are not known.

This clonotype was seen only a few times. V is TRBV12-3 or TRBV12-4 and J is TRBJ2-5, with D tentatively TRBD1 (6 bases). The CDR3 is made up of 13 amino acids. With 6 bases removed from V and 4 bases from J, the gap between germline ends came to 12 bases. The CDR3 region is CASSTGLGETQYF. The CDR3 nucleotides read TGTGCCAGCAGCACAGGGTTGGGAGAGACCCAGTACTTC.

This sequence joins TRBV30 and TRBJ2-2; D possibly corresponds to TRBD2 (5 bases). V lost 3 bases and J 9 bases, leaving 11 bases between the germline ends. Germline CDR1 is GTSNPN and CDR2 is SVGIG (reference sequence). The CDR3 contains 12 residues. Here the CDR3 DNA reads TGTGCCTGGAGATACGAGGGCCGGGAGCTGTTTTTT. Its protein is CAWRYEGRELFF.

This clonotype was recorded at least ten times. This chain links TRBV11-2 with TRBJ2-3; 10 bases are a match to TRBD2. V dropped 1 base and J dropped 1; count of bases not matched to a gene: 5. The CDR3 has 17 residues. CDR1 and CDR2 from the germline V gene are SGHAT and FQNNGV. CDR3 nucleotides: TGTGCCAGCAGCTTAGTGGCCCTAGCGGGGGGCACAGATACGCAGTATTTT. Protein: CASSLVALAGGTDTQYF. The full variable domain, its missing parts supplied by reference TRBV11-2 and TRBJ2-3, is EAGVAQSPRYKIIEKRQSVAFWCNPISGHATLYWYQQILGQGPKLLIQFQNNGVVDDSQLPKDRFSAERLKGVDSTLKIQPAKLEDSAVYLCASSLVALAGGTDTQYFGPGTRLTVL.

The chain uses TRBV4-2 and TRBJ2-4; 11 nucleotides match TRBD2. Germline CDR1 reads LGHNA; CDR2 reads YNFKEQ. The J segment lost 7 bases and the V segment lost 0 bases, leaving 8 bases of the junction unmatched. This CDR3 comprises 17 residues. The CDR3 spells CASSQEITSGGRNIQYF. The CDR3 DNA sequence: TGTGCCAGCAGCCAAGAAATAACTAGCGGGGGAAGGAACATTCAGTACTTC.

The chain has TRBV7-9 and TRBJ2-7, with TRBD1 matching over 7 bases. The ends lost 5 bases at V and 3 bases at J; junction bases unmatched: 7. This CDR3 has 14 amino acids. The germline V gene has CDR1 SEHNR and CDR2 FQNEAQ (reference sequence). The CDR3 bases are TGTGCCAGCAGCCGCCGGGACAGCGTCTACGAGCAGTACTTC. Protein: CASSRRDSVYEQYF. Full variable domain (remainder filled in from reference TRBV7-9 and TRBJ2-7): DTGVSQNPRHKITKRGQNVTFRCDPISEHNRLYWYRQTLGQGPEFLTYFQNEAQLEKSRLLSDRFSAERPKGSFSTLEIQRTEQGDSAMYLCASSRRDSVYEQYFGPGTRLTVT.

This clonotype occurred many times. This chain joins TRBV7-2 and TRBJ2-1; D is possibly TRBD1 (6 bases). The CDR3 is 15 amino acids. Germline CDR1 SGHTA, CDR2 FQGNSA. Between the trimmed V and J ends, which lost 1 base and 8 bases, there was a span of 15 bases. CDR3 DNA sequence: TGTGCCAGCAGCTTAGGTCGGGGACAACTCGATGAGCAGTTCTTC. This codes for CASSLGRGQLDEQFF.

This clonotype was detected only a few times. The genes are TRBV20-1 and TRBJ1-3; no definite D call. Germline V gene lookup returns CDR1 DFQATT and CDR2 SNEGSKA (reference sequence). The ends were cut back, 6 bases at V and 8 bases at J, with 17 bases in the middle. The CDR3 loop spans 13 amino acids. This chain's CDR3 is CSAQRHPADTIYF. The CDR3 region has the DNA TGCAGTGCGCAACGACATCCGGCGGACACCATATATTTT.

V and J are TRBV5-1 and TRBJ2-3; 8 bases line up with TRBD1. The CDR3 is made up of 14 amino acids. The V segment lost 3 bases and the J segment 4 bases; nucleotides outside the gene matches: 4. The germline V gene encodes CDR1 SGHRS and CDR2 YFSETQ. The CDR3 bases are TGCGCCAGCAGCTGGGGGACAGGCTCAGATACGCAGTATTTT. Residues: CASSWGTGSDTQYF.

The J gene is TRBJ2-3, the V gene TRBV12-3 or TRBV12-4; TRBD2 matches 9 bases. CDR3 length: 14 residues. Losses at the gene ends were 11 bases for V and 4 bases for J; bases not matched to a gene: 10. This CDR3 is CAGAGGGPSDTQYF. The CDR3 nucleotides are TGTGCCGGAGCGGGGGGCGGGCCCTCAGATACGCAGTATTTT.

The sample holds a few counts of this clonotype. The rearrangement links TRBV5-1 to TRBJ2-5; D is possibly TRBD1 (5 bases). Germline CDR1 SGHRS, CDR2 YFSETQ. The V end lost 4 bases, the J end lost 1 base, and 11 bases lay between the germline ends. The CDR3 has 14 residues. As DNA, the CDR3 is TGCGCCAGCAGCAATCGACAGCTCCAAGAGACCCAGTACTTC. Translation: CASSNRQLQETQYF.

This rearrangement joins TRBV7-2 to TRBJ1-1; a weak D match, TRBD1 (5 bases). CDR1 is SGHTA, CDR2 FQGNSA, per germline. The CDR3 spans 15 residues. Trimming took 4 bases from V and 1 from J, leaving 13 bases between them. CDR3 sequence reads: CASSSMSQGNTEAFF. CDR3 nucleotides: TGTGCCAGCAGCTCGATGTCCCAGGGGAACACTGAAGCTTTCTTT.

The chain has TRBV7-2 and TRBJ2-2; D unresolved. The CDR3 is made up of 16 amino acids. Trimming stripped 0 bases from V and 4 bases from J, with 12 bases between. Germline CDR1 and CDR2: SGHTA and FQGNSA. The CDR3 bases are TGTGCCAGCAGCTTAGCGACGGTACAGCTCACCGGGGAGCTGTTTTTT. It codes for CASSLATVQLTGELFF.

This clonotype was counted a few times. This chain links TRBV7-9 with TRBJ1-1; TRBD1 matches 7 bases. V gave up 8 bases and J gave up 10 bases; unmatched junction bases: 10. The CDR3 has 12 amino acids. In germline, CDR1 is SEHNR, CDR2 FQNEAQ (reference sequence). CDR3 loop: CASDREGSRAFF. In DNA, the CDR3 is TGTGCCAGCGACAGGGAGGGCTCCCGAGCTTTCTTT.

This clonotype was detected a few times. This rearrangement joins TRBV7-2 to TRBJ2-3, with a tentative D call TRBD2 (6 bases). Germline CDR1 is SGHTA and CDR2 is FQGNSA. Trimming removed 11 bases from V and 2 bases from J, with 17 bases in between. This CDR3 is built from 14 residues. This CDR3 reads CAASGASVTDTQYF. The DNA for the CDR3 is TGTGCCGCCAGCGGTGCTAGCGTCACAGATACGCAGTATTTT.

This clonotype has a handful of counts. V gene TRBV5-1 combines with J gene TRBJ1-2; weak D call: TRBD1 (6 bases). This CDR3 is 14 amino acids long. Germline V gene data show CDR1 as SGHRS and CDR2 as YFSETQ. Between the trimmed V and J ends, which lost 2 bases and 8 bases, there was a span of 16 bases. The DNA for the CDR3 is TGCGCCAGCAGCTTCTGGACAGCCTTGGAGGGCTACACCTTC. The encoded protein is CASSFWTALEGYTF.

The chain has TRBV28 and TRBJ1-6; 7 bases are shared with TRBD1. The germline CDR1 and CDR2 sequences are MDHEN and SYDVKM. Losses at the gene ends were 5 bases for V and 10 bases for J; bases not matched to a gene: 11. This CDR3 spans 15 amino acids. The CDR3 protein is CASSIGQAPDSPLHF. The CDR3 nucleotides read TGTGCCAGCAGTATAGGACAGGCCCCGGACTCACCCCTCCACTTT.

This clonotype was counted only a few times. This may be a read error, as it is one base from a much larger clone. This rearrangement joins TRBV21-1 to TRBJ1-2. TRBV21-1 is a pseudogene locus. This CDR3 comprises 15 residues. CDR3 bases: TGTGCCAGCAGCAAACGGGGGGGCGCAAACTATGGCTACGCCTTC. The encoded protein is CASSKRGGANYGYAF.

This clonotype was picked up a small number of times. This rearrangement joins TRBV4-3 to TRBJ1-2, with D uncertain. Germline V gene lookup returns CDR1 LGHNA and CDR2 YSLEER. Between the trimmed V and J ends, which lost 0 bases and 7 bases, there was a span of 9 bases. The CDR3 contains 13 residues. The CDR3 DNA sequence: TGCGCCAGCAGCCAAGAGTCCTGGGGTGGCTACACCTTC. This encodes CASSQESWGGYTF.

This clonotype was observed a handful of times. The rearrangement joins TRBV5-1 to TRBJ2-1, with TRBD2 matching over 9 bases. V lost 5 bases to trimming and J lost 8 bases; unmatched junction nucleotides: 8. The CDR3 consists of 14 residues. Germline assignment: CDR1 SGHRS and CDR2 YFSETQ. The CDR3 loop reads CASSVIAGVHEQFF. CDR3 coding DNA: TGCGCCAGCAGTGTTATAGCGGGGGTTCATGAGCAGTTCTTC.

This clonotype was seen more than once but under ten times. The genes are TRBV20-1 and TRBJ1-2; D gene uncertain. The CDR3 totals 15 residues. Trimming removed 3 bases at V and 3 bases at J, with 17 bases between. CDR1 DFQATT and CDR2 SNEGSKA come from the germline V gene (reference sequence). The CDR3 loop reads CSARLRLPGDYGYTF. As DNA, the CDR3 is TGCAGTGCTAGGTTACGACTCCCCGGGGACTATGGCTACACCTTC.

This clonotype has only a few counts. The chain employs TRBV9 and TRBJ1-1, with D perhaps TRBD1 (6 bases). The CDR3 totals 13 residues. Germline values: CDR1 SGDLS, CDR2 YYNGEE. With 7 bases removed from V and 5 bases from J, the gap between germline ends came to 15 bases. The CDR3, as DNA: TGTGCCAGCCGAGCAGGGGACTTGACTGAAGCTTTCTTT. Its protein is CASRAGDLTEAFF.

The chain couples TRBV20-1 to TRBJ2-3; D is perhaps TRBD1 or TRBD2 (6 bases each). V was trimmed by 2 bases and J by 2 bases, leaving 17 bases between them. Germline CDR1 reads DFQATT; CDR2 reads SNEGSKA (reference sequence). The CDR3 totals 16 residues. CDR3 in amino acids: CSARTNQGRDTDTQYF. CDR3 nucleotide sequence: TGCAGTGCTAGAACCAATCAGGGGCGGGACACAGATACGCAGTATTTT.

This clonotype was detected a few times. V and J are TRBV5-4 and TRBJ2-2; D not resolved. In germline, CDR1 is SGHNT, CDR2 YYREEE (reference sequence). Between the trimmed V and J ends, which lost 4 bases and 3 bases, there was a span of 13 bases. The CDR3 is made up of 15 amino acids. CDR3 protein: CASSRTPPDTGELFF. The DNA of the CDR3 is TGTGCCAGCAGCCGAACACCCCCGGACACCGGGGAGCTGTTTTTT.